One sample yielded the 10 T cell receptor beta chains listed below, sequenced in a study of patients and donors after allogeneic stem cell transplantation. Each CDR3 protein is one row after TCRdb ran MiXCR on the RT-PCR reads. The sample yields about 960,000 distinct CDR3 sequences, roughly 18% seen once. Sequencing was carried out using blood, either unsorted or a sorted T cell fraction (not recorded which). The receptor source for this set is a human donor who was either an allogeneic HSCT recipient or a stem cell or donor lymphocyte infusion donor (not recorded which). It is not recorded whose cells these are; they may come from a transplant donor.

V usage is TRBV25-1 and J usage is TRBJ2-2; 9 bases fit TRBD2. The V and J ends lost 2 bases and 9 bases, in that order; junction bases with no gene match: 7. This CDR3 is built from 15 residues. CDR1 is MGHDK and CDR2 is SYGVNS in the germline V gene. CDR3 loop: CASSERGSGSWELFF. In nucleotides, the CDR3 is TGTGCCAGCAGTGAACGTGGTAGCGGGAGCTGGGAGCTGTTTTTT.

This clonotype was counted only a few times. The rearrangement uses TRBV5-5 and TRBJ1-5; no clear D gene. V lost 0 bases, J lost 2 bases, and 6 bases lay in between. Germline-derived CDR1 and CDR2 are SGHKS and YYEKEE (reference sequence). The CDR3 has 14 amino acids. The DNA for the CDR3 is TGTGCCAGCAGCTTGGTTTACGGCAATCAGCCCCAGCATTTT. Its protein product is CASSLVYGNQPQHF. The whole variable domain, remainder taken from reference TRBV5-5 and TRBJ1-5, is DAGVTQSPTHLIKTRGQQVTLRCSPISGHKSVSWYQQVLGQGPQFIFQYYEKEERGRGNFPDRFSARQFPNYSSELNVNALLLGDSALYLCASSLVYGNQPQHFGDGTRLSIL.

This clonotype appeared many times. The V and J genes are TRBV12-3 or TRBV12-4 and TRBJ2-1, with D maybe TRBD2 (5 bases). CDR3 size: 15 residues. Trimming removed 6 bases from V and 0 bases from J, with 12 bases in between. Written as DNA, the CDR3 is TGTGCCAGCAGGGAAGGACTGAGCTCCTACAATGAGCAGTTCTTC. Translated: CASREGLSSYNEQFF.

V and J are TRBV19 and TRBJ1-1; D is possibly TRBD1 (5 bases). V dropped 7 bases and J dropped 3 bases, with 18 bases sitting between them. The CDR3 consists of 15 residues. CDR1 and CDR2 (germline): LNHDA, SQIVND (reference sequence). CDR3 in DNA: TGTGCCAGTACCCCGGGGTCGGGGCGGCACACTGAAGCTTTCTTT. Encoded protein: CASTPGSGRHTEAFF.

The rearrangement uses TRBV18 and TRBJ2-1; tentatively, D is TRBD2 (6 bases). V shed 3 bases and J shed 9 bases, with 15 bases lying between them. CDR1 is KGHSH, CDR2 LQKENI, per germline. This CDR3 is 14 amino acids long. CDR3 residues: CASSPRGVSSEQFF. Here the CDR3 DNA reads TGTGCCAGCTCACCCCGCGGGGTCAGCAGTGAGCAGTTCTTC.

The chain uses TRBV7-2 and TRBJ2-7; 8 nucleotides line up with TRBD2. With 4 bases clipped from V and 7 bases from J, the junction kept 6 bases outside the gene matches. Germline CDR1 is SGHTA and CDR2 is FQGNSA. There are 13 residues in the CDR3. The DNA for the CDR3 is TGTGCCAGCAGCTCCAGACGGGGGGGTGAGCAGTACTTC. It yields the protein CASSSRRGGEQYF.

This clonotype was seen only a few times. The CDR3 spells CASSLQARMNTEAFF. For the CDR3, the DNA is TGTGCCAGCAGTTTACAGGCCCGAATGAACACTGAAGCTTTCTTT. The V and J genes are TRBV2 and TRBJ1-1; possibly TRBD1 for D (5 bases). Trimming pared 5 bases from V and 0 bases from J, leaving 13 bases between. The CDR3 has 15 residues. The V gene's germline CDR1 is SNHLY and CDR2 FYNNEI.

The rearrangement joins TRBV12-3 or TRBV12-4 to TRBJ2-3, with TRBD1 identical over 7 bases. The CDR3 is made up of 13 amino acids. V shed 3 bases, J shed 6 bases, and the junction held 3 bases outside the gene matches. This CDR3 reads CASSFMTGDTQYF. In DNA, the CDR3 is TGTGCCAGCAGTTTTATGACAGGGGATACGCAGTATTTT.

A few counts support this clonotype. The J gene is TRBJ2-1, the V gene TRBV7-6, with TRBD2 matching 9 bases. The trim removed 4 bases at V and 7 bases at J, leaving 11 bases unmatched. The CDR3 is 16 residues long. Germline V lookup: CDR1 SGHVS, CDR2 FNYEAQ. CDR3 amino acids: CASSSSLAGVQNEQFF. DNA for the CDR3: TGTGCCAGCAGCTCTTCATTAGCGGGAGTCCAAAATGAGCAGTTCTTC.

This clonotype was counted a few times. The chain combines TRBV10-3 with TRBJ2-3, with a possible D match to TRBD1 (6 bases). CDR1 ENHRY and CDR2 SYGVKD come from the germline V gene. V lost 10 bases and J 2 bases, leaving 16 bases between the germline ends. The CDR3 has 14 amino acids. The CDR3 reads CATRPDRNTDTQYF. Here the CDR3 DNA reads TGTGCCACTCGACCCGACAGGAACACAGATACGCAGTATTTT.